The next 25 T cell receptor beta chains were all read from a single sample in a study of blood T cell repertoires in COVID-19 (dated by TCRdb to about 2020). Libraries were made using the immunoSEQ multiplex PCR assay. The table comes from immuneACCESS by way of TCRdb, which keeps in-frame sequences with V and J called. Part of the clones is missing from these tables; in studies checked, under half for an unresolved V gene and the rest for unknown reasons. The sample records 150,000 to 200,000 clones, 92% of which are singletons. The ten largest clones capture approximately 4.8% of the sample. Sequenced material: peripheral blood. These receptor sequences come from a man between 25 and 39 years old with COVID-19, enrolled during active disease.

This rearrangement joins TRBV11-2 to TRBJ1-4; 8 bases map to TRBD1. The junction had 7 bases not matched to a gene; V was cut back by 2 bases and J by 2 bases. The CDR3 consists of 17 residues. The germline V gene has CDR1 SGHAT and CDR2 FQNNGV. DNA for the CDR3: TGTGCCAGCAGCTTAACAGGGGGTAGGAGCACTAATGAAAAACTGTTTTTT. Protein product: CASSLTGGRSTNEKLFF.

The rearrangement uses TRBV28 and TRBJ1-6; TRBD1 matches at 7 bases. Trimming cost V 8 bases and J 3 bases; bases outside gene matches: 10. Per the germline V gene, CDR1 is MDHEN and CDR2 is SYDVKM. This CDR3 is built from 16 residues. The CDR3 spells CASHAPGQVYNSPLHF. The CDR3 nucleotides are TGTGCCAGCCACGCTCCCGGACAGGTCTATAATTCACCCCTCCACTTT.

V usage is TRBV5-8 and J usage is TRBJ2-7; 13 bases agree with TRBD2. This CDR3 has 17 amino acids. Germline assignment: CDR1 SGHTS and CDR2 YDEGEE. J lost 3 bases, V lost 3 bases, and 9 bases had no gene match. The CDR3 loop is CASSSGTSGTLRYEQYF. Written as DNA, the CDR3 is TGTGCCAGCAGCTCCGGGACTAGCGGGACTCTGCGCTACGAGCAGTACTTC.

The CDR3 sequence is CASSQYRDHEQFF. CDR3 nucleotides: TGCGCCAGCAGCCAATACAGGGATCATGAGCAGTTCTTC. The chain couples TRBV4-1 to TRBJ2-1; maybe TRBD1 (6 bases). The V end was cut by 2 bases, the J end by 8 bases, with 10 bases between. Germline V lookup: CDR1 MGHRA, CDR2 YSYEKL. CDR3 size: 13 residues.

The V gene is TRBV13, the J gene TRBJ2-3; D is possibly TRBD2 (5 bases). The CDR3 is 14 residues long. From germline, CDR1 is PRHDT and CDR2 FYEKMQ (reference sequence). Trimming took off 7 bases at V and 6 bases at J, with 17 bases between the two ends. The CDR3 DNA reads TGTGCCAGCACAGACCGGGAAGAAAGGGATACGCAGTATTTT. Residues: CASTDREERDTQYF.

This chain uses TRBV7-9 with TRBJ2-7; TRBD2 matches 11 bases. The CDR3 extends over 16 amino acids. Trimming at V came to 5 bases and at J to 5 bases, leaving 11 bases not matched to a gene. Germline CDR1 SEHNR, CDR2 FQNEAQ (reference sequence). The CDR3 nucleotides read TGTGCCAGCAGCCCCCGACTAGCGGGGCATGCTAACGAGCAGTACTTC. Amino acid sequence: CASSPRLAGHANEQYF.

A single count supports this clone. The chain couples TRBV7-8 to TRBJ2-3; TRBD2 is a possible D gene (7 bases). In germline, CDR1 is SGHVS, CDR2 FQNEAQ. Between the trimmed V and J ends, which lost 1 base and 4 bases, there was a span of 12 bases. The CDR3 extends over 15 amino acids. Here the CDR3 reads CASSLVGGRSDTQYF. The CDR3 DNA sequence: TGTGCCAGCAGCTTAGTCGGGGGGCGTTCAGATACGCAGTATTTT.

The CDR3 DNA follows: TGTGCCAGCAGCCCCGGGACAGTACTGGACTATGGCTACACCTTC. It codes for CASSPGTVLDYGYTF. The rearrangement uses TRBV7-2 and TRBJ1-2; 7 bases line up with TRBD1. CDR3 length: 15 amino acids. After removal of 5 bases from V and 3 bases from J, the junction contained 9 bases not matched to a gene. Germline CDR1 is SGHTA and CDR2 is FQGNSA.

The gene calls are TRBV5-6 and TRBJ1-2; D gene unclear. From germline, CDR1 is SGHDT and CDR2 YYEEEE. This CDR3 contains 14 residues. The V end lost 1 base, the J end lost 4 bases, and 11 bases lay between the germline ends. This chain's CDR3 is CASSLLEGIYGYTF. CDR3 DNA sequence: TGTGCCAGCAGCTTGTTAGAGGGAATCTATGGCTACACCTTC.

The rearrangement links TRBV5-4 to TRBJ2-3; TRBD2 might be the D (6 bases). The CDR3 totals 12 residues. The germline CDR1 and CDR2 sequences are SGHNT and YYREEE (reference sequence). V shed 0 bases and J shed 9 bases, with 8 bases lying between them. The CDR3 sequence: CASSLEGRTQYF. The DNA for the CDR3 is TGTGCCAGCAGCTTGGAGGGGAGGACGCAGTATTTT. The whole variable domain, filled in from reference TRBV5-4 and TRBJ2-3, reads ETGVTQSPTHLIKTRGQQVTLRCSSQSGHNTVSWYQQALGQGPQFIFQYYREEENGRGNFPPRFSGLQFPNYSSELNVNALELDDSALYLCASSLEGRTQYFGPGTRLTVL.

The chain uses TRBV7-2 and TRBJ1-2; 8 bases fit TRBD1. Looked up from germline, CDR1 is SGHTA and CDR2 is FQGNSA. With V trimmed by 1 base and J by 6 bases, 7 bases remained unmatched. This CDR3 comprises 15 residues. CDR3 in amino acids: CASSLGGRGQDGYTF. CDR3 bases: TGTGCCAGCAGCTTAGGCGGCAGGGGGCAGGATGGCTACACCTTC.

The chain employs TRBV12-3 or TRBV12-4 and TRBJ2-3, with 7 positions matching TRBD1. V gave up 6 bases and J gave up 8 bases; unmatched junction bases: 8. The CDR3 has 13 amino acids. Here the CDR3 reads CASRTQGSGTQYF. CDR3 nucleotides: TGTGCCAGCAGAACACAGGGGTCGGGTACGCAGTATTTT.

V gene TRBV6-5 combines with J gene TRBJ2-1; tentatively, D is TRBD1 (8 bases). The CDR3 extends over 15 amino acids. Germline CDR1 and CDR2: MNHEY and SVGAGI. Trimming left V 6 bases short and J 2 bases short, with 14 bases between. The CDR3 DNA reads as TGTGCCAGCAGGCTACAGGGGGGGACCTACAATGAGCAGTTCTTC. Protein sequence: CASRLQGGTYNEQFF.

J is TRBJ1-2 and V is TRBV6-6, with D unresolved. Trimming took 2 bases from V and 0 from J, leaving 10 bases between them. The CDR3 covers 15 residues. The germline CDR1 and CDR2 sequences are MNHNY and SVGAGI (reference sequence). The CDR3 DNA sequence: TGTGCCAGCAGTTACCCCAGCGGGACTAACTATGGCTACACCTTC. Protein sequence: CASSYPSGTNYGYTF.

In DNA form, the CDR3 reads TGTGCCAGCAGCCAGGGACTAGCGGGAGTCGGTGAGCAGTACTTC. The encoded protein is CASSQGLAGVGEQYF. The chain combines TRBV11-2 with TRBJ2-7, with 14 bases that match TRBD2. The length of the CDR3 is 15 residues. The trim removed 5 bases at V and 7 bases at J, leaving 7 bases unmatched. Germline assignment: CDR1 SGHAT and CDR2 FQNNGV. Supplemented by reference TRBV11-2 and TRBJ2-7, the full variable domain reads EAGVAQSPRYKIIEKRQSVAFWCNPISGHATLYWYQQILGQGPKLLIQFQNNGVVDDSQLPKDRFSAERLKGVDSTLKIQPAKLEDSAVYLCASSQGLAGVGEQYFGPGTRLTVT.

The chain employs TRBV28 and TRBJ2-1; possibly TRBD1 for D (6 bases). V was shortened by 2 bases and J by 10 bases, with 18 bases between the two germline ends. This CDR3 comprises 15 residues. Germline-derived CDR1 and CDR2 are MDHEN and SYDVKM. The CDR3 region is CASSLAGAPSEEQFF. CDR3 nucleotide sequence: TGTGCCAGCAGTTTAGCAGGGGCCCCCTCAGAGGAGCAGTTCTTC.

The genes are TRBV7-2 and TRBJ1-3, with D tentatively TRBD1 (6 bases). There are 16 residues in the CDR3. The germline V and J ends were trimmed by 6 bases and 0 bases, with 15 bases remaining between them. The germline CDR1 and CDR2 sequences are SGHTA and FQGNSA. The CDR3 DNA reads as TGTGCCAGCAGGTCTACAGGGAGCTTCTCTGGAAACACCATATATTTT. Translation: CASRSTGSFSGNTIYF.

This rearrangement joins TRBV28 to TRBJ2-7; a possible D gene is TRBD2 (6 bases). The ends were cut back, 6 bases at V and 2 bases at J, with 11 bases in the middle. Germline lookup yields CDR1 MDHEN and CDR2 SYDVKM. The CDR3 consists of 13 residues. The DNA of the CDR3 is TGTGCCAGCAGCGGGACTTCTCCCTACGAGCAGTACTTC. Translation gives CASSGTSPYEQYF.

The chain recombines TRBV7-3 with TRBJ2-2, with D possibly TRBD2 on 5 matching bases. With 2 bases removed from V and 5 bases from J, the gap between germline ends came to 12 bases. The CDR3 is 15 residues long. The V gene's germline CDR1 is SGHTA and CDR2 FQGTGA. The CDR3 region is CASSLGLGVTGELFF. CDR3 in DNA: TGTGCCAGCAGCTTAGGACTGGGTGTTACCGGGGAGCTGTTTTTT. Looking up the rest from reference TRBV7-3 and TRBJ2-2 gives the full variable domain: GAGVSQTPSNKVTEKGKYVELRCDPISGHTALYWYRQSLGQGPEFLIYFQGTGAADDSGLPNDRFFAVRPEGSVSTLKIQRTERGDSAVYLCASSLGLGVTGELFFGEGSRLTVL.

The gene calls are TRBV6-2 or TRBV6-3 and TRBJ1-1, with D hard to call. Trimming stripped 6 bases from V and 7 bases from J, with 15 bases between. The CDR3 spans 13 residues. Germline CDR1 is MNHEY and CDR2 is SVGEGT. CDR3 protein: CASRPVVAGEAFF. DNA for the CDR3: TGTGCCAGCAGACCTGTAGTGGCAGGTGAAGCTTTCTTT.

This clone was seen a single time. This chain uses TRBV11-3 with TRBJ2-1; no firm D call. Germline V gene data show CDR1 as SGHNT and CDR2 as YENEEA. V gave up 3 bases and J gave up 4 bases, with 7 bases separating them. The CDR3 covers 13 residues. CDR3 coding DNA: TGTGCCAGCAGCTTCACCGGGTACAATGAGCAGTTCTTC. This codes for CASSFTGYNEQFF.

This chain connects TRBV7-3 to TRBJ2-7; perhaps TRBD1 as D (6 bases). The CDR3 consists of 15 residues. V shed 0 bases and J shed 0 bases, with 9 bases lying between them. Germline V lookup: CDR1 SGHTA, CDR2 FQGTGA. CDR3 in DNA: TGTGCCAGCAGCTTAACAGGGGGACACTCCTACGAGCAGTACTTC. Translating gives CASSLTGGHSYEQYF.

The chain combines TRBV28 with TRBJ1-1; 9 bases are shared with TRBD1. Trimming cost V 6 bases and J 3 bases; bases outside gene matches: 5. CDR1 is MDHEN and CDR2 is SYDVKM in the germline V gene. The CDR3 contains 14 residues. In nucleotides, the CDR3 is TGTGCCAGCAGAACAGGACAGGGGCACACTGAAGCTTTCTTT. This sequence encodes CASRTGQGHTEAFF.

The V and J genes are TRBV28 and TRBJ2-7; weak D call: TRBD1 (6 bases). In germline, CDR1 is MDHEN, CDR2 SYDVKM. CDR3 length equals 15 residues. V was trimmed by 3 bases and J by 0 bases, leaving 12 bases between them. CDR3 DNA sequence: TGTGCCAGCAGTTTCGTTCAGGGGCCCTCCTACGAGCAGTACTTC. This sequence encodes CASSFVQGPSYEQYF. Filled out from reference TRBV28 and TRBJ2-7, the complete variable domain reads DVKVTQSSRYLVKRTGEKVFLECVQDMDHENMFWYRQDPGLGLRLIYFSYDVKMKEKGDIPEGYSVSREKKERFSLILESASTNQTSMYLCASSFVQGPSYEQYFGPGTRLTVT.

This chain links TRBV3-1 (or the pseudogene TRBV3-2) with TRBJ1-2, with TRBD1 matching 7 bases. Germline V gene lookup returns CDR1 LGHDT and CDR2 YNNKEL (reference sequence). The CDR3 runs to 13 residues. The ends lost 5 bases at V and 7 bases at J; junction bases unmatched: 7. As DNA, the CDR3 is TGTGCCAGCAGCTCGGACAGGTCCGCTGGCTACACCTTC. Translating gives CASSSDRSAGYTF.